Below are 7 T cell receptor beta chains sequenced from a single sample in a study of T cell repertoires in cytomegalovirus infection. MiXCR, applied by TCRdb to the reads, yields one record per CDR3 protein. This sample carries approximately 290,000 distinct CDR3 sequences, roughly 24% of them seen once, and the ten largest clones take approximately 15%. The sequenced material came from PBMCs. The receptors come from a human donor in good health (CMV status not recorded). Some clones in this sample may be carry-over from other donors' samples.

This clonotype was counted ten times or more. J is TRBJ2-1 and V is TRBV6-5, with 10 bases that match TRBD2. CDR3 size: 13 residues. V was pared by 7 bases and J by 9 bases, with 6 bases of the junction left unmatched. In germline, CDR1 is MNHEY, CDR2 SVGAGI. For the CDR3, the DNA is TGTGCCAGCACCCCTAGCGGGGGACCTGAGCAGTTCTTC. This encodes CASTPSGGPEQFF.

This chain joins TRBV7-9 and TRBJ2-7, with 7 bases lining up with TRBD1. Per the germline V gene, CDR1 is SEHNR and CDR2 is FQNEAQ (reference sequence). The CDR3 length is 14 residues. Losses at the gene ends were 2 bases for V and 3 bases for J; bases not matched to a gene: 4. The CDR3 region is CASSLLGQVYEQYF. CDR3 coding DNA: TGTGCCAGCAGCTTACTTGGACAGGTCTACGAGCAGTACTTC.

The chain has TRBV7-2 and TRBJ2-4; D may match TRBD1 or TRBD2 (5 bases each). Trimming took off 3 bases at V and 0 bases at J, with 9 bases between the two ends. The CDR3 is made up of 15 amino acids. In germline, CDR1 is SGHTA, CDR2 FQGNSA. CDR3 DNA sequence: TGTGCCAGCAGCTTCAACGGGGCAGCCAAAAACATTCAGTACTTC. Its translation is CASSFNGAAKNIQYF.

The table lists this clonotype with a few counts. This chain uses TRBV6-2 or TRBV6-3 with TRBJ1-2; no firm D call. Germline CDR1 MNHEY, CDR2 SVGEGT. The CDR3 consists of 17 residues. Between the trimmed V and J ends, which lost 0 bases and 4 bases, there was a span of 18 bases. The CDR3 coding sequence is TGTGCCAGCAGTTACTCGAATCCGGGATTAGTGCCCTATGGCTACACCTTC. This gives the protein CASSYSNPGLVPYGYTF.

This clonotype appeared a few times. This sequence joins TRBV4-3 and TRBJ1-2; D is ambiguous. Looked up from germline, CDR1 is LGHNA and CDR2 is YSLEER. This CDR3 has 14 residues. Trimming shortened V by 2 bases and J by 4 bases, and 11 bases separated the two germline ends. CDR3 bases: TGCGCCAGCAGCCAAAAGGGAAGCGTCTATGGCTACACCTTC. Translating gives CASSQKGSVYGYTF.

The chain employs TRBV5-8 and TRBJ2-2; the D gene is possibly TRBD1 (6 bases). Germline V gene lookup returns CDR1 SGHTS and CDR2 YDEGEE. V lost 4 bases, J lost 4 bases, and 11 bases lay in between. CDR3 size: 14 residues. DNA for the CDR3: TGTGCCAGCAGCACGCTCAGGGGCACCGGGGAGCTGTTTTTT. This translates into CASSTLRGTGELFF. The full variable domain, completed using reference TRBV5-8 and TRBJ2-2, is EAGVTQSPTHLIKTRGQQATLRCSPISGHTSVYWYQQALGLGLQFLLWYDEGEERNRGNFPPRFSGRQFPNYSSELNVNALELEDSALYLCASSTLRGTGELFFGEGSRLTVL.

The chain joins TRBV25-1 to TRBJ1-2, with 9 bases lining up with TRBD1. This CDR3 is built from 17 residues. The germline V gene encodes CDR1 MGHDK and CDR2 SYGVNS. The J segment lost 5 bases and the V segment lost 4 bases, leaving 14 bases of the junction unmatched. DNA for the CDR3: TGTGCCAGCAGTGGCCTTTTGACAGGGGGAGAAGGGTATGGCTACACCTTC. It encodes CASSGLLTGGEGYGYTF.